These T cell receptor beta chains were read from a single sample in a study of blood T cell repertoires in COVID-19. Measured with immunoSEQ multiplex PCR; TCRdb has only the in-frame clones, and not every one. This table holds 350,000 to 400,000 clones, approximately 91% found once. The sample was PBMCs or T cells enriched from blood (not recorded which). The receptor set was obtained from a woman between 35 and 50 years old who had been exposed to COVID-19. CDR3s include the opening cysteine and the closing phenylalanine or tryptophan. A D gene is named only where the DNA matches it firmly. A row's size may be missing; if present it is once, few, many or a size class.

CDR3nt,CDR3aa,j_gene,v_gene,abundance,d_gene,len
TGTGCCAGCATATGCCGGGGCCACCGGGGGATTTACTACGAGCAGTACTTC,CASICRGHRGIYYEQYF,TRBJ2-7,TRBV21-1,-,-,17
TGCAGCGTTTCTCCGGCAGATACGCAGTATTTT,CSVSPADTQYF,TRBJ2-3,TRBV29-1,-,-,11
TGTGCCAGCAGTGTCCCTATAAAGTTAGCGGGGTACTACAATGAGCAGTTCTTC,CASSVPIKLAGYYNEQFF,TRBJ2-1,TRBV2,once,TRBD2,18
TGCGCCAGCAGCTTGGGGGACTCGGACACAGATACGCAGTATTTT,CASSLGDSDTDTQYF,TRBJ2-3,TRBV5-1,-,-,15
TGTGCCAGCAGCGCTAGGGACAGGGGTTCTTGGCTCAATCAGCCCCAGCATTTT,CASSARDRGSWLNQPQHF,TRBJ1-5,TRBV7-3,-,TRBD1,18
TGTGCCAGCAGCTTGGGGCAGGGAGGCTATGGCTACACCTTC,CASSLGQGGYGYTF,TRBJ1-2,TRBV5-6,once,-,14
TGTGCCAGCAGCTTAGGGGGGGGACTAGCGGCCTACGAGCAGTACTTC,CASSLGGGLAAYEQYF,TRBJ2-7,TRBV7-2,once,TRBD2,16
TGTGCCAGCAGTTACGATACTAGCGGGAGTTACAATGAGCAGTTCTTC,CASSYDTSGSYNEQFF,TRBJ2-1,TRBV6-2/TRBV6-3,-,TRBD2,16
TGTGCCAGCAGCCAACGCGCGACAGGATTACGGAAGAATAACTATGGCTACACCTTC,CASSQRATGLRKNNYGYTF,TRBJ1-2,TRBV7-9,-,-,19
TGTGCCTCCCGGGACAGGCCCTATAGCAATCAGCCCCAGCATTTT,CASRDRPYSNQPQHF,TRBJ1-5,TRBV6-5,-,TRBD1,15
TGTGCCAGCAGGCCCGGGACAGAAATGAACACTGAAGCTTTCTTT,CASRPGTEMNTEAFF,TRBJ1-1,TRBV5-4,-,TRBD1,15
TGCGCCAGCAGCGTAGTTACAGGGGGCACTGAAGCTTTCTTT,CASSVVTGGTEAFF,TRBJ1-1,TRBV5-1,once,TRBD1,14
TGTGCCAGCAGCCCGGGGACAGTTGAAGCTTTCTTT,CASSPGTVEAFF,TRBJ1-1,TRBV7-9,-,TRBD1,12
TGTGCCAGCAGCCAAAACAGGGGTTATTCACCCCTCCACTTT,CASSQNRGYSPLHF,TRBJ1-6,TRBV3-1/TRBV3-2,-,TRBD1,14
TGTGCCAGCAGCCAACCTCCCAGAAGTGAAGCTTTCTTT,CASSQPPRSEAFF,TRBJ1-1,TRBV3-1/TRBV3-2,-,-,13
TGTGCCAGCTCATGGGAGGACAATGAGCAGTTCTTC,CASSWEDNEQFF,TRBJ2-1,TRBV18,many,-,12
TGTGCCAGCAGTTCCCCACAGGGGATCAATCAGCCCCAGCATTTT,CASSSPQGINQPQHF,TRBJ1-5,TRBV6-2/TRBV6-3,-,TRBD1,15
TGTGCCAGCTCACCATACCCCGGGAGCTCCTACGAGCAGTACTTC,CASSPYPGSSYEQYF,TRBJ2-7,TRBV18,-,-,15
TGTGCCAGCCGTCGCGAAGGGGGCGTCGTTACAGATACGCAGTATTTT,CASRREGGVVTDTQYF,TRBJ2-3,TRBV2,-,TRBD1,16
TGTGCCAGTAGCCTCGGCACGTGGGACAGGGGCCAAGAGACCCAGTACTTC,CASSLGTWDRGQETQYF,TRBJ2-5,TRBV19,-,TRBD1,17
TGTGCCAGCAGCTTAGCTAGCGGGGGGGGTTACAATGAGCAGTTCTTC,CASSLASGGGYNEQFF,TRBJ2-1,TRBV7-2,-,TRBD2,16
TGCGCCAGCAGAAGTCCCGACAAATCGAACACTGAAGCTTTCTTT,CASRSPDKSNTEAFF,TRBJ1-1,TRBV5-1,-,-,15
TGTGCCATCAGTGAGTCTCTCGGAGGGACAGATACGCAGTATTTT,CAISESLGGTDTQYF,TRBJ2-3,TRBV10-3,-,-,15
TGTGCCAGCTCACCCACGACAGGGGGCCTATACGAGCAGTACTTC,CASSPTTGGLYEQYF,TRBJ2-7,TRBV18,once,TRBD1,15
TGTGCTAGTGCCGGGGACAGGCAAACTATTAACACCGGGGAGCTGTTTTTT,CASAGDRQTINTGELFF,TRBJ2-2,TRBV12-5,-,TRBD1,17
TGCAGCGTTGGAAGGGACTCACCCTACGAGCAGTACTTC,CSVGRDSPYEQYF,TRBJ2-7,TRBV29-1,-,-,13
TGTGCCAGCAGCCCTATATACGGACAGGCTTCTGAAGCTTTCTTT,CASSPIYGQASEAFF,TRBJ1-1,TRBV2,-,TRBD1,15
TGCGCCAGCAGCTTACAGGGGATTAATGAAAAACTGTTTTTT,CASSLQGINEKLFF,TRBJ1-4,TRBV5-1,-,TRBD1,14
TGCGCCAGCAGCCAAGATCTCGGGGGACTAGCGGGAGGGCTCGGGCAGTACGAGCAGTACTTC,CASSQDLGGLAGGLGQYEQYF,TRBJ2-7,TRBV4-3,-,TRBD2,21
TGCGCCAGTAAGGACAGGAGCTCCTATAATTCACCCCTCCACTTT,CASKDRSSYNSPLHF,TRBJ1-6,TRBV10-2,-,TRBD1,15
TGTGCTAGTGGTCCGTCCGGGACAGGGGGGACCGGGGAGCTGTTTTTT,CASGPSGTGGTGELFF,TRBJ2-2,TRBV12-5,-,TRBD1,16
TGTGCCAGCAGCTTATGGGCAGGGGGAGTTGGAGATACGCAGTATTTT,CASSLWAGGVGDTQYF,TRBJ2-3,TRBV11-2,-,TRBD1,16
TGTGCCAGCTACATGTGGGGAGGTGTCAATTCACCCCTCCACTTT,CASYMWGGVNSPLHF,TRBJ1-6,TRBV6-5,-,-,15
TGCGCCAGCAGCTTGCTCGGTATGAACACTGAAGCTTTCTTT,CASSLLGMNTEAFF,TRBJ1-1,TRBV5-1,-,-,14
TGCGCCAGCAGCCTGTCGGGACTAGCGAAGAATGAGCAGTTCTTC,CASSLSGLAKNEQFF,TRBJ2-1,TRBV4-1,-,TRBD2,15